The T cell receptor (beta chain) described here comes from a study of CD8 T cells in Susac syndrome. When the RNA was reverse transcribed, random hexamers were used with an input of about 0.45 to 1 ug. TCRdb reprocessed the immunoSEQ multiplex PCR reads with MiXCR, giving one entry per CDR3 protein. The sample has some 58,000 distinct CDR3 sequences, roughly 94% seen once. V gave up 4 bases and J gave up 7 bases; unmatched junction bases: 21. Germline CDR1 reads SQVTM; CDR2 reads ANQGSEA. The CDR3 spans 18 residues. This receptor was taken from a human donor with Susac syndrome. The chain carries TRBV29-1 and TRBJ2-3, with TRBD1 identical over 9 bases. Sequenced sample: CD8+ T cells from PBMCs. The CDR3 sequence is CSVVLRPRQGVMLNTQYF. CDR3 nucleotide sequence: TGCAGCGTTGTCCTACGGCCTAGACAGGGGGTCATGTTGAATACGCAGTATTTT.